This TCR beta chain derives from a study of T cells in Graves' hyperthyroidism and ophthalmopathy. Study as a whole: Before any treatment, at initial diagnosis, peripheral blood was collected.

Researchers amplified the TCR beta CDR3 regions from RNA transcripts. RT-PCR in the first round (using the HTBI primer set) targeted the TCR CDR3. TCRdb fed the multiplex PCR reads into MiXCR, producing one record per CDR3 protein. The data show about 740,000 distinct CDR3 sequences, 14% seen once. Germline loops: CDR1 ENHRY, CDR2 SYGVKD. The CDR3 totals 15 residues. The junction had 12 bases not matched to a gene; V was cut back by 7 bases and J by 4 bases. This clonotype was recorded at least ten times. Specimen: blood. The clonotype was recovered from a woman aged 18-35 years with Graves' hyperthyroidism. J is TRBJ1-1 and V is TRBV10-3, with 7 bases identical to TRBD1. The CDR3 is CAIKVAGGDGTEAFF. The CDR3 nucleotides are TGTGCCATCAAGGTGGCAGGGGGGGACGGCACTGAAGCTTTCTTT.